This section outlines one T cell receptor (beta chain) sequence together with its context. The antigen remains undetermined. This specimen belongs to a study of CD8+CD57+ T cells in acquired aplastic anemia. Study as a whole: Sorted CD4+ and CD8+ cells gave a mean 3.2 ug DNA, range roughly 0.2 to 27.4 ug. Findings of the study overall: Around 27 CD8+ CDR3 sequences occurred in both the patients and the controls.

The V segment lost 4 bases and the J segment 4 bases; nucleotides outside the gene matches: 4. The CDR3 sequence is 14 residues long. Germline CDR1 reads SGHTA; CDR2 reads FQGNSA. Genomic DNA, serving as template, underwent TCR beta VDJ and CDR3 profiling. Via MiXCR, TCRdb re-called the reads, giving one row per CDR3 protein. The sample has more than 250,000 distinct CDR3 sequences, roughly 50% seen once. This receptor was obtained from a human donor with severe aplastic anemia or a healthy control (not recorded which). The gene calls are TRBV7-2 and TRBJ2-3, with TRBD2 matching 8 bases. The source material was sorted CD4+, CD8+, or CD8+CD57+ T cells (not recorded which) from PBMCs. CDR3 sequence: CASSSGLAADTQYF. CDR3 nucleotide sequence: TGTGCCAGCAGCTCCGGACTAGCCGCAGATACGCAGTATTTT.